Following are 26 T cell receptor beta chains from one sample sequenced in a study of neurological immune-mediated disorders. In TCRdb, the 5' RACE reads were re-called with MiXCR into one record per CDR3 protein. The repertoire has 31,000 or so distinct CDR3 sequences, 4% to 5.5% of them found once; the top ten carry 23%. Sequenced material: PBMCs. These receptors originate from a man aged 18-30 years in good health.

This clonotype was counted at least ten times. This sequence joins TRBV6-5 and TRBJ2-2; D possibly uses TRBD1 or TRBD2 (5 bases each). The CDR3 sequence is 16 residues long. Deletions cut 4 bases from V and 6 bases from J, with 18 bases between. CDR1 MNHEY and CDR2 SVGAGI come from the germline V gene. This CDR3 reads CASSSPEDIRAGELFF. Written as DNA, the CDR3 is TGTGCCAGCAGTTCACCGGAGGACATCAGGGCCGGGGAGCTGTTTTTT.

This clonotype was detected many times. J is TRBJ1-2 and V is TRBV5-6; no definite D call. V shed 2 bases and J shed 3 bases, with 14 bases lying between them. This CDR3 is built from 15 residues. Germline V lookup: CDR1 SGHDT, CDR2 YYEEEE. The CDR3 nucleotides read TGTGCCAGCAGCTTTCCGGGCCAGGCGTACTATGGCTACACCTTC. This gives the protein CASSFPGQAYYGYTF.

This clonotype was seen many times. The genes are TRBV5-1 and TRBJ2-1; D call uncertain. Germline V CDR1 and CDR2: SGHRS, YFSETQ. This CDR3 is built from 14 residues. V gave up 2 bases and J gave up 0 bases, with 6 bases separating them. The DNA for the CDR3 is TGCGCCAGCAGCTTACTGAGCTCCTACAATGAGCAGTTCTTC. Its translation is CASSLLSSYNEQFF.

Ten or more counts support this clonotype. This chain connects TRBV7-2 to TRBJ2-2; D not certain. The CDR3 totals 15 residues. V was trimmed by 1 base and J by 3 bases, leaving 9 bases between them. CDR1 is SGHTA and CDR2 is FQGNSA in the germline V gene. The CDR3 DNA reads TGTGCCAGCAGCTTAGGGGCCGACTACACCGGGGAGCTGTTTTTT. This gives the protein CASSLGADYTGELFF.

This clonotype was observed many times. V usage is TRBV5-1 and J usage is TRBJ2-7, with D possibly being TRBD1 (6 bases). Trimming cost V 4 bases and J 4 bases, with 12 bases left between them. The CDR3 is 13 amino acids. CDR1 and CDR2 from the germline V gene are SGHRS and YFSETQ. The DNA of the CDR3 is TGCGCCAGCAGCGGGCAGGGGATGTACGAGCAGTACTTC. As protein: CASSGQGMYEQYF.

In its sample, this clonotype was seen many times. The J gene is TRBJ2-4, the V gene TRBV9; 10 bases are shared with TRBD2. J lost 1 base, V lost 3 bases, and 13 bases had no gene match. CDR3 length equals 19 residues. Germline lookup yields CDR1 SGDLS and CDR2 YYNGEE. CDR3 DNA sequence: TGTGCCAGCAGCGAGGATAGCGGGGGGCCGCGTGGGGCCAAAAACATTCAGTACTTC. It yields the protein CASSEDSGGPRGAKNIQYF.

There are many counts of this clonotype. The chain recombines TRBV29-1 with TRBJ2-7; tentatively, D is TRBD1 (5 bases). The CDR3 consists of 13 residues. V lost 7 bases to trimming and J lost 3 bases, with 16 bases between them. Germline V lookup: CDR1 SQVTM, CDR2 ANQGSEA. The DNA of the CDR3 is TGCAGCGCTATTACAAGGGGCAACTACGAGCAGTACTTC. It yields the protein CSAITRGNYEQYF.

This clonotype showed up many times. This chain connects TRBV7-9 to TRBJ2-5, with 10 bases lining up with TRBD1. V gave up 5 bases and J gave up 0 bases; unmatched junction bases: 6. The germline V gene encodes CDR1 SEHNR and CDR2 FQNEAQ (reference sequence). The CDR3 contains 16 residues. This chain's CDR3 is CASSPDRGIYQETQYF. The DNA for the CDR3 is TGTGCCAGCAGCCCGGACAGGGGGATCTACCAAGAGACCCAGTACTTC.

This clonotype appeared many times. J is TRBJ1-2 and V is TRBV5-1; tentative D call: TRBD1 (5 bases). V lost 0 bases and J 4 bases, leaving 10 bases between the germline ends. In germline, CDR1 is SGHRS, CDR2 YFSETQ. This CDR3 is built from 14 residues. In nucleotides, the CDR3 is TGCGCCAGCAGCTTGGAGGGGCCGGGCTATGGCTACACCTTC. It specifies CASSLEGPGYGYTF. Variable domain in full (rest from reference TRBV5-1 and TRBJ1-2): KAGVTQTPRYLIKTRGQQVTLSCSPISGHRSVSWYQQTPGQGLQFLFEYFSETQRNKGNFPGRFSGRQFSNSRSEMNVSTLELGDSALYLCASSLEGPGYGYTFGSGTRLTVV.

This clonotype was seen at least ten times. The chain joins TRBV5-1 to TRBJ2-1, with TRBD1 matching over 12 bases. With 7 bases clipped from V and 6 bases from J, the junction kept 11 bases outside the gene matches. The CDR3 is made up of 16 amino acids. CDR1 is SGHRS, CDR2 YFSETQ, per germline. The CDR3 nucleotides are TGCGCCAGCGGGGGACAGGGGGCCAGTGGGGTCAATGAGCAGTTCTTC. This encodes CASGGQGASGVNEQFF. Combining the CDR3 with reference TRBV5-1 and TRBJ2-1 gives the whole variable domain KAGVTQTPRYLIKTRGQQVTLSCSPISGHRSVSWYQQTPGQGLQFLFEYFSETQRNKGNFPGRFSGRQFSNSRSEMNVSTLELGDSALYLCASGGQGASGVNEQFFGPGTRLTVL.

This clonotype was recorded many times. The chain links TRBV20-1 to TRBJ2-7; 8 bases align to TRBD1. CDR3 length: 14 amino acids. Germline values: CDR1 DFQATT, CDR2 SNEGSKA (reference sequence). J was trimmed by 3 bases and V by 3 bases; bases with no gene match: 7. The CDR3 DNA reads as TGCAGTGCTAGGGGCGGGACAGGAGTCTACGAGCAGTACTTC. Protein sequence: CSARGGTGVYEQYF.

This clonotype was picked up many times. The rearrangement links TRBV5-1 to TRBJ1-6; D gene ambiguous. The V and J ends lost 0 bases and 0 bases respectively, with 4 bases between them. This CDR3 region has 15 residues. Germline CDR1 is SGHRS and CDR2 is YFSETQ. The CDR3 DNA follows: TGCGCCAGCAGCTTGGAGAGCTCCTATAATTCACCCCTCCACTTT. This sequence encodes CASSLESSYNSPLHF.

This clonotype appeared many times. The chain uses TRBV5-1 and TRBJ1-3; TRBD1 might be the D (5 bases). The CDR3 runs 14 residues. Germline CDR1 reads SGHRS; CDR2 reads YFSETQ. Between the trimmed V and J ends, which lost 4 bases and 7 bases, there was a span of 15 bases. The DNA of the CDR3 is TGCGCCAGCAGCCCGGGGGATAAATTTAACACCATATATTTT. Translated, it gives CASSPGDKFNTIYF.

This clonotype was detected ten times or more. The chain employs TRBV4-3 and TRBJ1-6; possibly TRBD1 for D (6 bases). Germline assignment: CDR1 LGHNA and CDR2 YSLEER. The CDR3 extends over 18 amino acids. The ends were cut back, 3 bases at V and 9 bases at J, with 24 bases in the middle. The CDR3, as DNA: TGCGCCAGCAGCCAGGAGGGACATCCTGGGGCATTGGGTTCACCCCTCCACTTT. Protein: CASSQEGHPGALGSPLHF.

This clonotype appeared many times. The genes are TRBV10-3 and TRBJ1-1; tentative D call: TRBD1 (5 bases). Germline CDR1 and CDR2: ENHRY and SYGVKD. There are 15 residues in the CDR3. Trimming took 3 bases from V and 3 from J, leaving 14 bases between them. CDR3 bases: TGTGCCATCAGTGACGGGACCTCGAGGGACACTGAAGCTTTCTTT. As protein: CAISDGTSRDTEAFF.

This clonotype occurred many times. This sequence joins TRBV11-2 and TRBJ1-1; 7 bases are a match to TRBD1. The CDR3 spans 16 residues. CDR1 and CDR2 (germline): SGHAT, FQNNGV. V lost 2 bases and J lost 1; bases outside the gene matches: 7. The CDR3 spells CASSLLPGQTNTEAFF. CDR3 sequence (DNA): TGTGCCAGCAGCTTATTACCGGGACAGACGAACACTGAAGCTTTCTTT.

This clonotype was seen many times. The rearrangement joins TRBV9 to TRBJ2-5; 7 bases agree with TRBD2. The CDR3 length is 15 residues. J gave up 0 bases and V 0 bases, and 2 bases lay outside the gene matches. CDR1 and CDR2 (germline): SGDLS, YYNGEE. The CDR3 region is CASSVAGGYQETQYF. CDR3 DNA sequence: TGTGCCAGCAGCGTAGCGGGGGGTTACCAAGAGACCCAGTACTTC.

There are many counts of this clonotype. V gene TRBV27 combines with J gene TRBJ1-5; D unclear. V was shortened by 3 bases and J by 0 bases, with 9 bases between the two germline ends. CDR1 and CDR2 (germline): MNHEY, SMNVEV (reference sequence). The CDR3 is made up of 15 amino acids. DNA of the CDR3: TGTGCCAGCAGTTTTACAGCTGGTAGCAATCAGCCCCAGCATTTT. It encodes CASSFTAGSNQPQHF.

This clonotype appeared many times. The J gene is TRBJ1-1, the V gene TRBV4-1; D remains ambiguous. The CDR3 extends over 14 amino acids. The V end lost 0 bases, the J end lost 8 bases, and 13 bases lay between the germline ends. In germline, CDR1 is MGHRA, CDR2 YSYEKL. CDR3 bases: TGCGCCAGCAGCCAAGATGTTAGGCAATCGGAAGCTTTCTTT. Protein sequence: CASSQDVRQSEAFF.

This clonotype came up many times. The CDR3 region is CASSRIFYSQYF. The CDR3 DNA follows: TGTGCCAGCAGCCGTATATTTTATTCGCAGTATTTT. The J gene is TRBJ2-3, the V gene TRBV5-6; D gene uncertain. The CDR3 extends over 12 amino acids. Germline CDR1 is SGHDT and CDR2 is YYEEEE. Trimming took 4 bases from V and 10 from J, leaving 13 bases between them.

This clonotype was counted ten times or more. This chain connects TRBV4-2 to TRBJ2-1; D ambiguous. The V end was cut by 0 bases, the J end by 4 bases, with 16 bases between. Per germline, CDR1 LGHNA and CDR2 YNFKEQ. The CDR3 runs 17 residues. CDR3 nucleotides: TGTGCCAGCAGCCAAGACCCAGAGGCCACGGCGTACAATGAGCAGTTCTTC. Translation: CASSQDPEATAYNEQFF.

This clonotype was seen many times. The chain combines TRBV2 with TRBJ2-7; D remains unclear. CDR1 SNHLY and CDR2 FYNNEI come from the germline V gene. This CDR3 contains 12 residues. Trimming stripped 8 bases from V and 0 bases from J, with 8 bases between. CDR3 protein: CASSVVSYEQYF. For the CDR3, the DNA is TGTGCCAGCTCTGTCGTCTCCTACGAGCAGTACTTC.

In this sample, this clonotype turned up many times. The chain links TRBV10-3 to TRBJ2-7, with D perhaps TRBD1 (5 bases). Germline loops: CDR1 ENHRY, CDR2 SYGVKD. V shed 5 bases and J shed 0 bases, with 14 bases lying between them. CDR3 length equals 15 residues. CDR3 loop: CAISSTGGSSYEQYF. CDR3 DNA sequence: TGTGCCATCAGTTCTACAGGCGGTAGCTCCTACGAGCAGTACTTC.

This clonotype was seen repeatedly, ten times or more. The V and J genes are TRBV18 and TRBJ1-1; D is uncertain. The CDR3 length is 12 residues. V lost 1 base and J lost 8, with 8 bases in between. The germline V gene has CDR1 KGHSH and CDR2 LQKENI. CDR3 sequence (DNA): TGTGCCAGCTCACCACGGGCAACAGAAGCTTTCTTT. Protein product: CASSPRATEAFF.

This clonotype has at least ten counts. The chain employs TRBV5-1 and TRBJ2-5; D unresolved. The CDR3 runs to 16 residues. CDR1 and CDR2 from the germline V gene are SGHRS and YFSETQ. The germline V and J ends were trimmed by 0 bases and 4 bases, with 16 bases remaining between them. CDR3 in DNA: TGCGCCAGCAGCTTGGGGCTCTGGGCGGATAGAGAGACCCAGTACTTC. It yields the protein CASSLGLWADRETQYF.

V usage is TRBV20-1 and J usage is TRBJ1-1; D is possibly TRBD1 (6 bases). The V and J ends lost 6 bases and 6 bases respectively, with 17 bases between them. This CDR3 comprises 13 residues. Germline lookup yields CDR1 DFQATT and CDR2 SNEGSKA (reference sequence). The CDR3 coding sequence is TGCAGTGCCAAAGGGGGGGAGCTCCCTGAAGCTTTCTTT. This encodes CSAKGGELPEAFF.